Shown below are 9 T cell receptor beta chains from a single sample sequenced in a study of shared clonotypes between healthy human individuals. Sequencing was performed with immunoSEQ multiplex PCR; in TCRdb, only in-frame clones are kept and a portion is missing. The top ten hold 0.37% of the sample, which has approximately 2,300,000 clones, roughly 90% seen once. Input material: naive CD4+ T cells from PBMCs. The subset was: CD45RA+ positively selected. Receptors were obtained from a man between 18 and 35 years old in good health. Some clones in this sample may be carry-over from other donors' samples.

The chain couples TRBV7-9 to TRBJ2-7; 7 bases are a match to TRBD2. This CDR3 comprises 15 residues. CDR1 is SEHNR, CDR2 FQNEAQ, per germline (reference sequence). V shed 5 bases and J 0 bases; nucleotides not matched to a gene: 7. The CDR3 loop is CASSDFRTSSYEQYF. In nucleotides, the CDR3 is TGTGCCAGCAGCGACTTCCGGACTAGCTCCTACGAGCAGTACTTC.

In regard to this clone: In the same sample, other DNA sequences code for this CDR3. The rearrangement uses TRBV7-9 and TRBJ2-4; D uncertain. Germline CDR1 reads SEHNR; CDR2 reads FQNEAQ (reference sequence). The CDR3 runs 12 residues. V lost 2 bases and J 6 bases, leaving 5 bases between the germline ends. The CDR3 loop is CASSLSGNIQYF. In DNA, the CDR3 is TGTGCCAGCAGCTTAAGTGGAAACATTCAGTACTTC. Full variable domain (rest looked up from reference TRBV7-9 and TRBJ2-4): DTGVSQNPRHKITKRGQNVTFRCDPISEHNRLYWYRQTLGQGPEFLTYFQNEAQLEKSRLLSDRFSAERPKGSFSTLEIQRTEQGDSAMYLCASSLSGNIQYFGAGTRLSVL.

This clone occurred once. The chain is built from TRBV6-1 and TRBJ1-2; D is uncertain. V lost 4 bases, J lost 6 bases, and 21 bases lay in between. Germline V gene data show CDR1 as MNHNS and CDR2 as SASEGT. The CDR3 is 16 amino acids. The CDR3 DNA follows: TGTGCCAGCAGTGTGGATGGCGTAATCTTCGGACATGGCTACACCTTC. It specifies CASSVDGVIFGHGYTF.

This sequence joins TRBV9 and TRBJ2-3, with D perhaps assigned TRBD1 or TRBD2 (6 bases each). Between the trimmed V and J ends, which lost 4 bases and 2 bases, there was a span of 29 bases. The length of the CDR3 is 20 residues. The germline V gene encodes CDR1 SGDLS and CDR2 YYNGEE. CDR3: CASSTPRHFSGGGPTDTQYF. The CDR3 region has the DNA TGTGCCAGCAGCACTCCCCGGCATTTTAGTGGAGGGGGGCCCACAGATACGCAGTATTTT.

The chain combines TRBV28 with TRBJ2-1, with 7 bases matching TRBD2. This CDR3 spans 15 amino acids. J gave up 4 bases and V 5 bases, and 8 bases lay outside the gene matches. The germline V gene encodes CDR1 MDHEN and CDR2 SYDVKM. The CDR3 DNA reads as TGTGCCAGCAGTCGACTAGCCAAAGAATACAATGAGCAGTTCTTC. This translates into CASSRLAKEYNEQFF.

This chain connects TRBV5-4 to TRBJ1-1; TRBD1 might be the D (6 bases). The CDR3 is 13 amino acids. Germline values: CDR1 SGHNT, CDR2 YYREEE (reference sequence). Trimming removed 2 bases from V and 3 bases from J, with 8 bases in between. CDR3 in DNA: TGTGCCAGCAGCTTAAACAGGGACACTGAAGCTTTCTTT. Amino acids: CASSLNRDTEAFF.

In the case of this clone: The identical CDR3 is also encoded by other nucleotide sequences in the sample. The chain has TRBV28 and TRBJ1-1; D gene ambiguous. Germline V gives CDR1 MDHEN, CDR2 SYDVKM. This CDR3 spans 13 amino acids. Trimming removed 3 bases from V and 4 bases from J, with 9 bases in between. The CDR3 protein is CASSLVVGTEAFF. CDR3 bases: TGTGCCAGCAGTTTGGTGGTGGGCACTGAAGCTTTCTTT.

The CDR3 coding sequence is TGTGCCAGCAGTTCAGACAGGGTAGAGGAGACCCAGTACTTC. Its translation is CASSSDRVEETQYF. J is TRBJ2-5 and V is TRBV2; 7 bases line up with TRBD1. The CDR3 totals 14 residues. The V and J ends lost 5 bases and 5 bases, in that order; junction bases with no gene match: 8. The germline CDR1 and CDR2 sequences are SNHLY and FYNNEI.

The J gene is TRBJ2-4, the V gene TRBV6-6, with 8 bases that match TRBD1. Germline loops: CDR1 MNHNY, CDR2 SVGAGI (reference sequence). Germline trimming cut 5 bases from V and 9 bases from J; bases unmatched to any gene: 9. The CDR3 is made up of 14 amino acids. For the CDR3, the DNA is TGTGCCAGCAGTCCTCAGGGGGCGCATAGCATTCAGTACTTC. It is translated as CASSPQGAHSIQYF.